This TCR beta chain is drawn from a study of T cell responses to AZD1222 COVID-19 vaccine. Study findings and constraints: Reportedly, close to half of spike-specific TCRs are directed against unmutated variant regions. Recipients of two AZD1222 doses showed rising Spike-specific TCR breadth and depth. Donors were largely white British and mainly female; clonal diversity was possibly underestimated. Among those given AZD1222, only five to seven were seropositive at baseline.

Trimming shortened V by 4 bases and J by 9 bases, and 13 bases separated the two germline ends. Per the germline V gene, CDR1 is GTSNPN and CDR2 is SVGIG (reference sequence). There are 13 residues in the CDR3. Here immunoSEQ multiplex PCR was the method, and the copy in TCRdb shows in-frame clones only, minus some. The table lists 90,000 to 150,000 clones, around 87% of them singletons, with roughly 1.3% in the top ten. Points on this clone: Its antigen is undetermined.

This clonotype was obtained from an adult in good health. This specimen consisted of peripheral blood, obtained on day 0 of AZD1222 vaccination. This rearrangement joins TRBV30 to TRBJ1-6; D gene unclear. CDR3 nucleotides: TGTGCCTGGATGGTATCCCCTTTTTCACCCCTCCACTTT. The encoded protein is CAWMVSPFSPLHF.